Given below is one T cell receptor beta chain in context. Ten or more counts support this clonotype. Its antigen target is currently unknown. Qualities for individual bases were not recorded, and no much larger clone is one base off. V ends up 4 bases short and J 1 base short, with an unmatched junction base count of 4. Taken from the germline V gene (reference sequence), the CDR1 and CDR2 loops are MNHEY and SMNVEV. Inclusive of the bounding cysteine and phenylalanine, the CDR3 is 14 residues long. Left in the record is the CDR3 DNA by itself, 42 bases read in frame from the first base. This entry belongs to a study of early T cells in non-severe SARS-CoV-2 infection (dated by TCRdb to about 2021). For the study in its entirety: TCR sequencing used bulk RNA from unsorted whole blood, so alpha and beta chains could not be paired.

Preparation of the library involved 5' RACE. TCRdb lists the instrument as NextSeq 500. In the TCR library protocol, unique molecular identifiers were attached to individual cDNA molecules to correct for PCR bias and sequencing error. Sequencing covered both TCR alpha and beta chains, and within each sample the abundances of alpha and beta sequences were tightly co-correlated. Per the source publication's procedure: Decombinator V4 was used to annotate TCR sequences for V gene, J gene and CDR3. Expanded TCRs were defined as changing significantly between any two time points under a Poisson model with p below 0.0001. TCR abundances were normalised to the total number of TCRs sequenced per sample and were expressed as counts per million. TRAV1-2 paired with TRAJ12, TRAJ20 or TRAJ33 defined MAIT TCRs, while TRAV10 paired with TRAJ18 defined iNKT TCRs. A search of VDJdb, accessed on 1 November 2021, was run for TCRs annotated to CMV, EBV and SARS-CoV-2, with TCRs annotated for multiple antigens excluded. TCRdb passed the public sequencing reads through fastp at Q25 and MiXCR, retaining productive beta sequences. Rows with one shared CDR3 protein collapse into an entry with the most common genes and DNA. TCRdb, rather than the study authors, made the V and J calls. The sample table holds around 30,000 distinct CDR3 sequences, of which 8.5% to 10% were seen once. In total, the top ten clones hold roughly an eighth of the sample.

The study was a case-control design nested within a healthcare worker cohort in London, UK, with weekly nasopharyngeal swab PCR tests and blood sampling. Healthcare workers were recruited during the week of the UK lockdown, between 23 and 31 March 2020, and followed weekly for up to 16 weeks. Broad study findings and their caveats: VDJdb matching was skewed toward anti-spike CD8 responses and likely underestimated virus-specific expansions, missing private and CD4 specificities.

The origin of this receptor is an adult who was a healthcare worker with PCR-confirmed SARS-CoV-2 infection or an uninfected control (not recorded which). The sequence is built from TRBV27 and TRBJ2-7; 7 central nucleotides agree with TRBD1. Source material: whole blood. The nucleotide sequence reads TGTGCCAGCAGTTCGGACAGGCGGTCCTACGAGCAGTACTTC. Its coded protein is CASSSDRRSYEQYF.